Below are 7 T cell receptor beta chains sequenced from a single sample in a study of beta chain features in type 1 diabetes. Expressed TCRB transcripts got sequenced, as all isolated RNA was reverse transcribed. Measured with immunoSEQ multiplex PCR; TCRdb has only the in-frame clones, and not every one. The sample holds 350,000 to 450,000 clones; about 14% are singletons and the top ten take 0.019%. The sample comprised naive CD4+ T cells from blood. The receptors were sampled from a young woman in good health.

This clone turned up a few times. The chain is built from TRBV6-1 and TRBJ2-5, with TRBD2 matching 9 bases. The CDR3 loop spans 15 amino acids. Trimming took 2 bases from V and 1 from J; bases not matched to a gene: 2. Germline V gives CDR1 MNHNS, CDR2 SASEGT. CDR3 residues: CASSELAGSQETQYF. For the CDR3, the DNA is TGTGCCAGCAGTGAACTAGCGGGATCCCAAGAGACCCAGTACTTC.

This clone was detected only a few times. The chain employs TRBV14 and TRBJ2-1, with 13 bases identical to TRBD2. The V and J ends lost 3 bases and 8 bases, in that order; junction bases with no gene match: 4. CDR3 size: 15 residues. Germline values: CDR1 SGHDN, CDR2 FVKESK. This CDR3 reads CASSQRTSGSHEQFF. CDR3 nucleotides: TGTGCCAGCAGCCAGAGGACTAGCGGGAGCCATGAGCAGTTCTTC.

J is TRBJ2-3 and V is TRBV6-4, with D maybe TRBD2 (5 bases). CDR1 is MRHNA, CDR2 SNTAGT, per germline. V was clipped by 5 bases and J by 3 bases, with 9 bases between them. The CDR3 spans 13 residues. The CDR3 reads CASSYRETDTQYF. In DNA form, the CDR3 reads TGTGCCAGCAGTTACCGGGAAACAGATACGCAGTATTTT.

The V gene is TRBV30, the J gene TRBJ2-7; D not certain. CDR3 length: 12 residues. CDR1 and CDR2 (germline): GTSNPN, SVGIG (reference sequence). The V and J ends lost 1 base and 2 bases respectively, with 6 bases between them. As DNA, the CDR3 is TGTGCCTGGAGTGGGGCAGCCTACGAGCAGTACTTC. Encoded protein: CAWSGAAYEQYF.

The V gene is TRBV29-1, the J gene TRBJ2-7; 7 bases line up with TRBD1. The J segment lost 0 bases and the V segment lost 3 bases, leaving 8 bases of the junction unmatched. Looked up from germline, CDR1 is SQVTM and CDR2 is ANQGSEA. CDR3 length equals 15 residues. The CDR3 nucleotides are TGCAGCGTTGAGGGCAGGGGGATAACCTCCTACGAGCAGTACTTC. It codes for CSVEGRGITSYEQYF.

This clone was observed a few times. The chain is built from TRBV29-1 and TRBJ1-1; the match to TRBD1 covers 9 bases. The CDR3 runs 13 residues. In germline, CDR1 is SQVTM, CDR2 ANQGSEA. The V and J ends lost 6 bases and 4 bases, in that order; junction bases with no gene match: 6. DNA for the CDR3: TGCAGCGTCGACGAGACAGGGGGCACTGAAGCTTTCTTT. Translation: CSVDETGGTEAFF. Based on the CDR3 plus reference TRBV29-1 and TRBJ1-1, the full variable domain is SAVISQKPSRDICQRGTSLTIQCQVDSQVTMMFWYRQQPGQSLTLIATANQGSEATYESGFVIDKFPISRPNLTFSTLTVSNMSPEDSSIYLCSVDETGGTEAFFGQGTRLTVV.

This clone has only a few counts. This chain uses TRBV7-3 with TRBJ2-5; 7 bases are a match to TRBD1. The CDR3 is 15 residues long. Germline V gene sequence: CDR1 SGHTA, CDR2 FQGTGA. The trim removed 0 bases at V and 2 bases at J, leaving 3 bases unmatched. The CDR3 coding sequence is TGTGCCAGCAGCTTAACCGGGACAGCACAAGAGACCCAGTACTTC. It is translated as CASSLTGTAQETQYF.